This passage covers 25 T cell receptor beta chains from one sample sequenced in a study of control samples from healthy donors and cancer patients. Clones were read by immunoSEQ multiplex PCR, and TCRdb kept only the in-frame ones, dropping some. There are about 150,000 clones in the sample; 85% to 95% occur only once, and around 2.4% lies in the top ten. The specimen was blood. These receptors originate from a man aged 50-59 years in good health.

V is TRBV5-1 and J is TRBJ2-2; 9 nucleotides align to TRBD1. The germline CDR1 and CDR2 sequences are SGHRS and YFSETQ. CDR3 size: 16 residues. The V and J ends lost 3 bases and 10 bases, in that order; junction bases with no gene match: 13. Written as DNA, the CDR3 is TGCGCCAGCAGCTCTCTACAGGGGGCGCGAAGAGAGGAGCTGTTTTTT. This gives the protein CASSSLQGARREELFF.

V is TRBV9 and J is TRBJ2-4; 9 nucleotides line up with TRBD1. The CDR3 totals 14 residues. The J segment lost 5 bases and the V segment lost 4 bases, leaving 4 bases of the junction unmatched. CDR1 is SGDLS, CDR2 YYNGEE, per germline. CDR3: CASSPRTGENIQYF. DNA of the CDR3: TGTGCCAGCAGCCCCCGGACAGGGGAAAACATTCAGTACTTC.

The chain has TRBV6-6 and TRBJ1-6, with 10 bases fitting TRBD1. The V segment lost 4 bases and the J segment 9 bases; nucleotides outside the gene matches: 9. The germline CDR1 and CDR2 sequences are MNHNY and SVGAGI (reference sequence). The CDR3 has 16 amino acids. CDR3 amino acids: CASSSMGQGTGSPLHF. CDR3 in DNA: TGTGCCAGCAGTTCCATGGGACAGGGGACCGGTTCACCCCTCCACTTT.

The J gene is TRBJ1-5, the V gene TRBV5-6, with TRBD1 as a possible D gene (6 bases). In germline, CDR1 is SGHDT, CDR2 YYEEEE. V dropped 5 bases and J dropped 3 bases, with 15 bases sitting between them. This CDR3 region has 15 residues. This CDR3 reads CASSRGPGINQPQHF. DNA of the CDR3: TGTGCCAGCAGTCGGGGGCCCGGGATCAATCAGCCCCAGCATTTT. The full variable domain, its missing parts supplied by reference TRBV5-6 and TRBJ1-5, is DAGVTQSPTHLIKTRGQQVTLRCSPKSGHDTVSWYQQALGQGPQFIFQYYEEEERQRGNFPDRFSGHQFPNYSSELNVNALLLGDSALYLCASSRGPGINQPQHFGDGTRLSIL.

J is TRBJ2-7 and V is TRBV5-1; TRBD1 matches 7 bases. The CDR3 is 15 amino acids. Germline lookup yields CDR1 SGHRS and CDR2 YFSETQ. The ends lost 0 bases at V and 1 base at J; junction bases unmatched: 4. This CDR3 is CASSLGQGLSYEQYF. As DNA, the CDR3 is TGCGCCAGCAGCTTGGGACAGGGCCTTTCCTACGAGCAGTACTTC.

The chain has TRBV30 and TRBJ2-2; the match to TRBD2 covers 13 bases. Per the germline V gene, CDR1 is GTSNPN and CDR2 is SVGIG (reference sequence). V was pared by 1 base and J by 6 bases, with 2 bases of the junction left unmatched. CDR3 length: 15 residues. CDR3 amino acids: CAWSGTSGSPGELFF. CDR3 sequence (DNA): TGTGCCTGGAGTGGGACTAGCGGGAGTCCCGGGGAGCTGTTTTTT.

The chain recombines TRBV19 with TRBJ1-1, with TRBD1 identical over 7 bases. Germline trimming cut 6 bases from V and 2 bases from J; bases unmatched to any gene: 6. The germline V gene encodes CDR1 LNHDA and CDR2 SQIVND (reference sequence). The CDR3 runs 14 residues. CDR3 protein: CASSEGQVNTEAFF. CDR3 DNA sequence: TGTGCCAGTAGCGAAGGACAGGTCAACACTGAAGCTTTCTTT.

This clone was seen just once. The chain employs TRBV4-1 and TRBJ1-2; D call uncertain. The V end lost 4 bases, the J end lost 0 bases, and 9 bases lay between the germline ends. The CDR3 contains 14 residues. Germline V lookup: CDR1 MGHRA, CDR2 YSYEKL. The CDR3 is CASSPRGANYGYTF. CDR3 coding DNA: TGCGCCAGCAGCCCGCGTGGGGCTAACTATGGCTACACCTTC.

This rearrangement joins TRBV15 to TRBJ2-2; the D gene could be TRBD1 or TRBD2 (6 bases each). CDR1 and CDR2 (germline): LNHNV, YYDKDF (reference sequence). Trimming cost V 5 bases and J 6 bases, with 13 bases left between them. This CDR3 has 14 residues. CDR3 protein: CATSSRRGAGELFF. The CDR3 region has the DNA TGTGCCACCAGCTCAAGGAGGGGGGCCGGGGAGCTGTTTTTT.

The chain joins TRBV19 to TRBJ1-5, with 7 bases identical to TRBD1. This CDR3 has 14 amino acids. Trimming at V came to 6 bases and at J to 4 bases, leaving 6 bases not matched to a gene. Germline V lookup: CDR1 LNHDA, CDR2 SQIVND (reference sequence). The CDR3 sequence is CASRQGQTNQPQHF. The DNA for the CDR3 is TGTGCCAGTAGGCAGGGACAGACAAATCAGCCCCAGCATTTT.

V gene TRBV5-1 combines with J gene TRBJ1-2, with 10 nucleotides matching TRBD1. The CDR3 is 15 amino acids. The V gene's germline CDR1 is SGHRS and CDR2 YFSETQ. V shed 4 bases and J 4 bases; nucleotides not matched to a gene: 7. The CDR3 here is CASSETTGGSYGYTF. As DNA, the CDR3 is TGCGCCAGCAGCGAAACGACAGGGGGCAGCTATGGCTACACCTTC.

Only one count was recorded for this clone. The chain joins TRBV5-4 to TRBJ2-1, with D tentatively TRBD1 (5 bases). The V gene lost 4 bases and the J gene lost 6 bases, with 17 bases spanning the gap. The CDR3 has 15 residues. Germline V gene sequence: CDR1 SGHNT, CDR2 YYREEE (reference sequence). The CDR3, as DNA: TGTGCCAGCAGCCCACCGAACCGACAGCGCAATGAGCAGTTCTTC. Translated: CASSPPNRQRNEQFF.

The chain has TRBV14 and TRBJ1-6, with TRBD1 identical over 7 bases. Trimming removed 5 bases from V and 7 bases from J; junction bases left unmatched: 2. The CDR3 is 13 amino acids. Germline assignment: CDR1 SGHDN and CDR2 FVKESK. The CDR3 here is CASSWTGNSPLHF. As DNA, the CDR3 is TGTGCCAGCAGCTGGACAGGAAATTCACCCCTCCACTTT.

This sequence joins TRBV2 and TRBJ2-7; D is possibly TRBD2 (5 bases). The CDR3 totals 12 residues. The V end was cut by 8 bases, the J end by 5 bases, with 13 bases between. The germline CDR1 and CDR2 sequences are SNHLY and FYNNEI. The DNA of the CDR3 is TGTGCCAGCCTTCGGGTCGGGGACGAGCAGTACTTC. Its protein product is CASLRVGDEQYF.

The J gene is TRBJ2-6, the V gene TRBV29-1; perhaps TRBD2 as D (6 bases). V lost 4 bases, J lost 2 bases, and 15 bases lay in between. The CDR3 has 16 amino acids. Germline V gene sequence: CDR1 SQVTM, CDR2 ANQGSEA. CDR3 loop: CSVARSAGTGANVLTF. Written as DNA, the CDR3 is TGCAGCGTTGCTCGCTCTGCGGGGACTGGGGCCAACGTCCTGACTTTC. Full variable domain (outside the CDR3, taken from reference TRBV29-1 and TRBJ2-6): SAVISQKPSRDICQRGTSLTIQCQVDSQVTMMFWYRQQPGQSLTLIATANQGSEATYESGFVIDKFPISRPNLTFSTLTVSNMSPEDSSIYLCSVARSAGTGANVLTFGAGSRLTVL.

CDR3 sequence (DNA): TGCGCCAGCGGCCCTCGACAGGGGGCGGCCGGCGGCTACACCTTC. This encodes CASGPRQGAAGGYTF. The chain joins TRBV5-1 to TRBJ1-2, with 10 nucleotides matching TRBD1. The V and J ends lost 7 bases and 8 bases, in that order; junction bases with no gene match: 14. The CDR3 consists of 15 residues. Germline-derived CDR1 and CDR2 are SGHRS and YFSETQ.

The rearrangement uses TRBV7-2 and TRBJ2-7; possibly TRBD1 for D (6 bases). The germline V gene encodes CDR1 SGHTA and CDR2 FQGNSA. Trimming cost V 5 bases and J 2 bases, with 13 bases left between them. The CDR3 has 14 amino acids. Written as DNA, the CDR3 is TGTGCCAGCAGCCGCCGTCAGGGGCCCTACGAGCAGTACTTC. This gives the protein CASSRRQGPYEQYF.

The CDR3 loop is CASSRDYDNEQFF. CDR3 bases: TGTGCCAGCAGCCGGGACTACGACAATGAGCAGTTCTTC. The V call is TRBV2, the J call TRBJ2-1; 7 bases are a match to TRBD2. The ends lost 6 bases at V and 5 bases at J; junction bases unmatched: 4. Germline assignment: CDR1 SNHLY and CDR2 FYNNEI. The CDR3 has 13 residues.

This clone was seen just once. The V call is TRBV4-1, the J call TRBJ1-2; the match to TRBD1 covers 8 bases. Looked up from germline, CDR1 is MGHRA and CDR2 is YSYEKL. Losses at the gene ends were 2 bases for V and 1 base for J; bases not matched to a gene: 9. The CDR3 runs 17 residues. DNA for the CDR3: TGCGCCAGCAGCCAACCCACTGGACAGGGCTTTAACTATGGCTACACCTTC. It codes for CASSQPTGQGFNYGYTF.

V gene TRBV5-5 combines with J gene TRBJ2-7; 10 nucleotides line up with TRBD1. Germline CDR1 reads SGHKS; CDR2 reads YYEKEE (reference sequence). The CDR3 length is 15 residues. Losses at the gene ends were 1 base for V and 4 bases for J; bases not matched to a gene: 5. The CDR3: CASSLSTGGGYEQYF. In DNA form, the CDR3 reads TGTGCCAGCAGCTTGTCGACAGGGGGCGGGTACGAGCAGTACTTC.

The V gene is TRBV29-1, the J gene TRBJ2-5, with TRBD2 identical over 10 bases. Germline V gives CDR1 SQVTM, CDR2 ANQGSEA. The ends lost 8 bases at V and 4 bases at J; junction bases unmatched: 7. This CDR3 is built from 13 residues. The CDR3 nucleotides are TGCAGCTCTACGACTAGCGGGTCAGAGACCCAGTACTTC. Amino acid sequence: CSSTTSGSETQYF. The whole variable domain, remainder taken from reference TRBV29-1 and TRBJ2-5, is SAVISQKPSRDICQRGTSLTIQCQVDSQVTMMFWYRQQPGQSLTLIATANQGSEATYESGFVIDKFPISRPNLTFSTLTVSNMSPEDSSIYLCSSTTSGSETQYFGPGTRLLVL.

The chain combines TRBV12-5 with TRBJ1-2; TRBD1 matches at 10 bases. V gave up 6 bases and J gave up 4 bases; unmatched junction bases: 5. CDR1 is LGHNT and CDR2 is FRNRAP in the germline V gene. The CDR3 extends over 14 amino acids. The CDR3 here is CASGRQGASYGYTF. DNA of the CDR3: TGTGCTAGTGGCCGACAGGGGGCGAGCTATGGCTACACCTTC. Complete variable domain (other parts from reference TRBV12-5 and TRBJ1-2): DARVTQTPRHKVTEMGQEVTMRCQPILGHNTVFWYRQTMMQGLELLAYFRNRAPLDDSGMPKDRFSAEMPDATLATLKIQPSEPRDSAVYFCASGRQGASYGYTFGSGTRLTVV.

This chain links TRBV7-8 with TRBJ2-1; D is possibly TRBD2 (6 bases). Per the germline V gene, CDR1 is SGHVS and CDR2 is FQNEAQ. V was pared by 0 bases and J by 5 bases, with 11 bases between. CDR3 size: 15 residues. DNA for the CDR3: TGTGCCAGCAGCTTAGCCCCGACTAGAGACAATGAGCAGTTCTTC. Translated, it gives CASSLAPTRDNEQFF.

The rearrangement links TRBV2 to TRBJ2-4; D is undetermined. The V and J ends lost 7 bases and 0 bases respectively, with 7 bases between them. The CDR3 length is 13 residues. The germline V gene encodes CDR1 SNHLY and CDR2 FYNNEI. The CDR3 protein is CASNELAKNIQYF. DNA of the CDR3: TGTGCCAGCAACGAACTAGCCAAAAACATTCAGTACTTC.

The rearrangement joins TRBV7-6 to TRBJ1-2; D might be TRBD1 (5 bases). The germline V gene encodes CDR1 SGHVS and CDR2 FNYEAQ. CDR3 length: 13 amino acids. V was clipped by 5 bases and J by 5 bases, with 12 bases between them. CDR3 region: CASSPGGVYGYTF. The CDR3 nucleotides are TGTGCCAGCAGCCCTGGGGGGGTTTATGGCTACACCTTC.